This T cell receptor beta chain was recorded in a study of regulatory T cells in long-lasting Graves disease. Regarding the study as a whole: Thyroid tissue went unstudied; only peripheral blood was examined. The study found lower TCR diversity in persistent Graves' patients than in newly diagnosed ones.

A note on this clonotype: Antigen specificity is unknown. This may be a read error: a much more frequent sequence differs by one nucleotide.

Per germline, CDR1 MDHEN and CDR2 SYDVKM. With 4 bases removed from V and 4 bases from J, the gap between germline ends came to 19 bases. The CDR3 totals 16 residues. HTBI primers from iRepertoire and Arm-PCR of CDR3 regions yielded the TCR beta libraries. TCRdb processed the multiplex PCR reads anew with MiXCR; each CDR3 protein has one entry. The sample lists around 400,000 distinct CDR3 sequences, 12% occurring once. Documented time point: newly diagnosed GD, antithyroid drugs for less than 3 months. The TCR library was made from RNA that had been extracted from PBMCs in TRIzol. The same sample was also studied in work on T cells in Graves' hyperthyroidism and ophthalmopathy.

Sequenced material: peripheral blood mononuclear cells (PBMCs), taken at new diagnosis, from a patient treated with antithyroid drugs. The sequence was obtained from a woman between 18 and 29 years old with Graves disease. The V call is TRBV28, the J call TRBJ1-1, with a tentative D call TRBD1 (5 bases). The chain's CDR3 is CASSSRTGTMSTEAFF. CDR3 coding DNA: TGTGCCAGCAGTTCCCGGACGGGGACCATGAGCACTGAAGCTTTCTTT.